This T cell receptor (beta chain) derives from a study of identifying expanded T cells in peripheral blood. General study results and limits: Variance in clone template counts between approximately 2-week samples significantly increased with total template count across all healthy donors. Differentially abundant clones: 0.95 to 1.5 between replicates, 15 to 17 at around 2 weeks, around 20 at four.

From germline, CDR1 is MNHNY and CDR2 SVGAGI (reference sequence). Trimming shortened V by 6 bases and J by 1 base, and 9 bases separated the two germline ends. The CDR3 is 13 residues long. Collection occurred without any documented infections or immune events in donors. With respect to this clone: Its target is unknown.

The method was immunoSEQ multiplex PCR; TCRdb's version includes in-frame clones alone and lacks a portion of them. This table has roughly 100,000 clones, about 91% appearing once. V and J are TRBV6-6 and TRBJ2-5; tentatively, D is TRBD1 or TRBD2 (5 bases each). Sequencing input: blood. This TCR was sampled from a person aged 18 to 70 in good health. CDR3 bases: TGTGCCAGCAGAGCCGGGACCCAAGAGACCCAGTACTTC. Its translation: CASRAGTQETQYF.